This T cell receptor beta chain was recorded in a study of blood T cell repertoires in COVID-19. Repertoires were generated with immunoSEQ multiplex PCR, while TCRdb's copy carries only in-frame clones and drops some. Of roughly 250,000 clones in the sample, roughly 85% were seen once. With V trimmed by 4 bases and J by 2 bases, 6 bases remained unmatched. CDR3 size: 15 residues. CDR1 MNHEY and CDR2 SVGAGI come from the germline V gene. Material for sequencing was PBMCs or T cells enriched from blood (not recorded which). This clonotype originated in a woman aged 25 to 39 who had recovered from COVID-19. The V call is TRBV6-5, the J call TRBJ2-3; 7 bases agree with TRBD2. CDR3 loop: CASSLLATFTDTQYF. CDR3 sequence (DNA): TGTGCCAGCAGTTTACTAGCGACATTCACAGATACGCAGTATTTT.